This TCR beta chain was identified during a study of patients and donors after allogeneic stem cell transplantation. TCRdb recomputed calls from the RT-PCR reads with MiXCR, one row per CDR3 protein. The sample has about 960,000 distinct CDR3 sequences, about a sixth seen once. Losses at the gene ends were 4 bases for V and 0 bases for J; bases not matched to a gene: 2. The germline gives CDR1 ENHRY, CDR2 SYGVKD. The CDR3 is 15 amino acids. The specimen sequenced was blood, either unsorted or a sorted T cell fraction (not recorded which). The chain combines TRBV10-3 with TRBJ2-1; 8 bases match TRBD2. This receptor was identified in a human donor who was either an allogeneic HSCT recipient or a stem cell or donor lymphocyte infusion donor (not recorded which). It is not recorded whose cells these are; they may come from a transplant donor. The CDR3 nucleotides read TGTGCCATCAGTGTCACTAGCGGCTCCTACAATGAGCAGTTCTTC. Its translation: CAISVTSGSYNEQFF.